This TCR beta chain was sequenced in a study of T cells in tuberculosis. Study details: T cells were selected with CD1B tetramers loaded with glucose monomycolate. Samples predate treatment or fall within its first 7 days.

As to this clone: Its antigen remains unidentified.

Noted time point: new active TB diagnosis, blood taken before or within 7 days of starting treatment. Deletions cut 6 bases from V and 3 bases from J, with 9 bases between. Germline V CDR1 and CDR2: GTSNPN, SVGIG (reference sequence). The CDR3 extends over 11 amino acids. Findings of the study overall: GEM motif frequencies gave 70% accuracy; the GMM repertoire gave roughly 90%.

Method: immunoSEQ multiplex PCR; TCRdb's copy keeps in-frame clones and lacks some. Of tens of thousands of clones in the sample, 86% were seen once. The TCR sequence derives from an adult with tuberculosis. The V and J genes are TRBV30 and TRBJ2-7; a weak D match, TRBD2 (5 bases). The source was PBMCs, collected at tuberculosis diagnosis. CDR3 sequence (DNA): TGTGCCTGTACTACTAGCTACGAGCAGTACTTC. Protein: CACTTSYEQYF.